This TCR beta chain derives from a study of T cell repertoires in cytomegalovirus infection. For the study at large: Indications of both CMV infection and matching HLA type were provided by public TCR beta signatures.

This clonotype was detected a few times. Its specificity is not known. TCRdb reprocessed the reads via MiXCR and lists one record per CDR3 protein. The top ten clones hold approximately 19% of a sample with under 350,000 distinct CDR3 sequences, roughly a fifth of them seen once. The sequencing here drew on cultured PBMCs, taken from culture after CMV antigen stimulation. The receptor was isolated from a human donor in good health (CMV status not recorded). Some clones in this sample may be carry-over from other donors' samples.

The DNA of the CDR3 is TGTGCCAGCAGCTTAGGCATGGGAGAGACCCAGTACTTC. The encoded protein is CASSLGMGETQYF. V and J are TRBV7-2 and TRBJ2-5, with D unclear. This CDR3 contains 13 residues. V was clipped by 1 base and J by 4 bases, with 7 bases between them. Germline loops: CDR1 SGHTA, CDR2 FQGNSA.